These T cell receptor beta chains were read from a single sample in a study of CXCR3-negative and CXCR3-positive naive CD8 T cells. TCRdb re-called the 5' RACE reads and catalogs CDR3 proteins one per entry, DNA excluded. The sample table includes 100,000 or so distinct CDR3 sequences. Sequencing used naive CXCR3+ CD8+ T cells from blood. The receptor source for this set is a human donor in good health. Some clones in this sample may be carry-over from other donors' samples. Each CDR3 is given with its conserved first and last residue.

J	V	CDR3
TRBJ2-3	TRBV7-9	CATYSKRGDDTDTQYF
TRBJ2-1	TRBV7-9	CASSSHRWGDNEQFF
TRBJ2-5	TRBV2	CASSPDRGSGQTQYF
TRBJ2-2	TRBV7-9	CASSTGIKNTGELFF
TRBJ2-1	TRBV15	CATSQYNEQFF
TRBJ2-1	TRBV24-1	CATSGRTGNEQFF
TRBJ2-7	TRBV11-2	CASSLGGPSYEQYF
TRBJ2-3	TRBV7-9	CASSLGGAGDTQYF
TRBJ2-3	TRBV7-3	CASSSSGDTQYF
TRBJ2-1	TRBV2	CASSSLSWGGDEQFF
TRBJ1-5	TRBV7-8	CASSLARVDSNQPQHF
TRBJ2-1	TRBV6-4	CASSPSGGSTDEQFF
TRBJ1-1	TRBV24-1	CAASDLHARRADTEAFF